This T cell receptor (beta chain) was recovered during a study of blood T cell repertoires in COVID-19. The germline V gene encodes CDR1 MNHEY and CDR2 SVGAGI. The CDR3 covers 14 residues. V trimming: 5 bases; J trimming: 4 bases; junction bases outside the gene matches: 6. Only in-frame clones appear in the TCRdb table, and some are missing; sequencing was by immunoSEQ multiplex PCR. Among under 80,000 clones listed, around 79% were seen once. This chain links TRBV6-5 with TRBJ1-2, with 8 bases matching TRBD1. This sequence was found in a man in his forties or fifties with acute or convalescent COVID-19. Sequenced sample: peripheral blood. In DNA form, the CDR3 reads TGTGCCAGCAGTCCAGACAGGGGAGTCTATGGCTACACCTTC. Its protein product is CASSPDRGVYGYTF.